Below, 27 T cell receptor beta chains from the same sample are listed, as sequenced in a study of type 1 and type 2 diabetes patients. PCR was run on genomic DNA. A primer set of 30 forward and 13 reverse primers amplified the CDR3. Via MiXCR, TCRdb re-called the multiplex PCR reads, giving one row per CDR3 protein. The sample records approximately 260,000 distinct CDR3 sequences, 40% to 50% being singletons. The sequenced sample consisted of peripheral blood mononuclear cells (PBMCs). The receptors shown here come from a man aged 18 to 35 with type 2 diabetes.

The rearrangement joins TRBV20-1 to TRBJ1-2, with a possible D match to TRBD1 (6 bases). CDR3 size: 16 residues. Trimming cost V 0 bases and J 4 bases, with 18 bases left between them. CDR1 DFQATT and CDR2 SNEGSKA come from the germline V gene (reference sequence). The CDR3, as DNA: TGCAGTGCTAGAGACGCCAGTGGGGGCTCTGTCTATGGCTACACCTTC. Protein product: CSARDASGGSVYGYTF.

This clonotype came up a few times. The chain has TRBV6-6 and TRBJ1-1, with D perhaps TRBD1 (6 bases). The V and J ends lost 7 bases and 2 bases respectively, with 8 bases between them. Germline V gene data show CDR1 as MNHNY and CDR2 as SVGAGI (reference sequence). CDR3 size: 12 residues. CDR3 sequence: CASKGHNTEAFF. DNA for the CDR3: TGTGCCAGCAAGGGACATAACACTGAAGCTTTCTTT.

CDR3 loop: CASSLIFTDTQYF. In DNA form, the CDR3 reads TGTGCCAGCAGCTTAATTTTCACAGATACGCAGTATTTT. The genes are TRBV7-2 and TRBJ2-3; D gene ambiguous. V gave up 2 bases and J gave up 2 bases, with 5 bases separating them. This CDR3 spans 13 amino acids. Germline CDR1 reads SGHTA; CDR2 reads FQGNSA.

The rearrangement uses TRBV4-1 and TRBJ2-2; D possibly corresponds to TRBD1 (6 bases). Per germline, CDR1 MGHRA and CDR2 YSYEKL. This CDR3 is built from 16 residues. With 4 bases removed from V and 3 bases from J, the gap between germline ends came to 15 bases. The CDR3 DNA follows: TGCGCCAGCAGCCTAAGTAGGGGACAAGACACCGGGGAGCTGTTTTTT. Its translation: CASSLSRGQDTGELFF.

V and J are TRBV2 and TRBJ2-5, with 9 positions matching TRBD1. The germline gives CDR1 SNHLY, CDR2 FYNNEI. This CDR3 region has 15 residues. Trimming removed 8 bases from V and 5 bases from J; junction bases left unmatched: 12. Here the CDR3 DNA reads TGTGCCAGCTCCCGGTCGACAGGGGGGATCGAGACCCAGTACTTC. It encodes CASSRSTGGIETQYF.

The CDR3 coding sequence is TGTGCCAGCAGCTTAGAGGCTGGGTCCTACGAGCAGTACTTC. It specifies CASSLEAGSYEQYF. The chain recombines TRBV7-9 with TRBJ2-7; no clear D gene. The germline V gene has CDR1 SEHNR and CDR2 FQNEAQ (reference sequence). Trimming stripped 1 base from V and 1 base from J, with 8 bases between. The CDR3 contains 14 residues.

This clonotype was counted between two and nine times. The chain employs TRBV15 and TRBJ2-3; weak D call: TRBD1 (5 bases). The CDR3 runs to 16 residues. The V end lost 1 base, the J end lost 5 bases, and 16 bases lay between the germline ends. Germline V gene data show CDR1 as LNHNV and CDR2 as YYDKDF (reference sequence). The CDR3 DNA sequence: TGTGCCACCAGCAGAGTACGAACAGGCACTGTAGATACGCAGTATTTT. Protein sequence: CATSRVRTGTVDTQYF.

In this sample, this clonotype turned up a few times. The rearrangement joins TRBV14 to TRBJ2-1, with TRBD1 identical over 7 bases. The V gene end was trimmed by 3 bases and the J gene end by 7 bases; junction bases not matched to a gene: 12. This CDR3 has 16 amino acids. Germline lookup yields CDR1 SGHDN and CDR2 FVKESK. CDR3 nucleotides: TGTGCCAGCAGCCACCACAGGGGTTGGAATGGGAATGAGCAGTTCTTC. It codes for CASSHHRGWNGNEQFF.

This chain connects TRBV30 to TRBJ1-2; D is ambiguous. There are 13 residues in the CDR3. The germline V gene has CDR1 GTSNPN and CDR2 SVGIG (reference sequence). V shed 7 bases and J shed 5 bases, with 17 bases lying between them. DNA of the CDR3: TGTGCCTACCGACCGACCTTAGCGTATGGCTACACCTTC. As protein: CAYRPTLAYGYTF. The variable domain in full, completed from reference TRBV30 and TRBJ1-2, reads SQTIHQWPATLVQPVGSPLSLECTVEGTSNPNLYWYRQAAGRGLQLLFYSVGIGQISSEVPQNLSASRPQDRQFILSSKKLLLSDSGFYLCAYRPTLAYGYTFGSGTRLTVV.

The chain carries TRBV7-8 and TRBJ2-1; TRBD1 might be the D (6 bases). The CDR3 loop spans 14 amino acids. The germline CDR1 and CDR2 sequences are SGHVS and FQNEAQ. Trimming removed 7 bases at V and 6 bases at J, with 16 bases between. In DNA form, the CDR3 reads TGTGCCAGCACCCCCCAGGGGTCGGGCAATGAGCAGTTCTTC. Encoded protein: CASTPQGSGNEQFF.

The gene calls are TRBV28 and TRBJ2-3; 8 bases line up with TRBD2. The J segment lost 5 bases and the V segment lost 3 bases, leaving 1 base of the junction unmatched. Germline V gene lookup returns CDR1 MDHEN and CDR2 SYDVKM. The length of the CDR3 is 13 residues. The DNA for the CDR3 is TGTGCCAGCAGTTTGCGGGAGGTAGATACGCAGTATTTT. Translating gives CASSLREVDTQYF.

In this sample, this clonotype turned up many times. This chain connects TRBV15 to TRBJ1-6; D ambiguous. The V gene lost 3 bases and the J gene lost 10 bases, with 10 bases spanning the gap. The CDR3 is made up of 13 amino acids. CDR1 and CDR2 (germline): LNHNV, YYDKDF (reference sequence). DNA for the CDR3: TGTGCCACCAGCAGTGAATTTGGGTCACCCCTCCACTTT. As protein: CATSSEFGSPLHF.

V and J are TRBV12-3 or TRBV12-4 and TRBJ2-7; 9 nucleotides match TRBD1. V lost 4 bases, J lost 0 bases, and 7 bases stayed unmatched. The CDR3 has 16 amino acids. The CDR3 DNA sequence: TGTGCCAGCAGTTCCTCGGACAGGGGACACTCCTACGAGCAGTACTTC. Amino acids: CASSSSDRGHSYEQYF.

As to this clonotype: One junction end does not reproduce the germline sequence, and a read error may be involved. The V gene is TRBV7-2, the J gene TRBJ2-7; 8 bases match TRBD2. This CDR3 is built from 15 residues. Germline-derived CDR1 and CDR2 are SGHTA and FQGNSA. The CDR3: CACSFYAGGGYEQYF. CDR3 bases: TGTGCCTGCAGCTTTTATGCGGGAGGAGGCTACGAGCAGTACTTC.

This clonotype was counted only a few times. V usage is TRBV19 and J usage is TRBJ1-5, with D possibly being TRBD1 (6 bases). Germline assignment: CDR1 LNHDA and CDR2 SQIVND (reference sequence). Deletions cut 5 bases from V and 7 bases from J, with 12 bases between. This CDR3 spans 13 amino acids. CDR3 in amino acids: CASSAGVKQPQHF. CDR3 DNA sequence: TGTGCCAGTAGTGCAGGGGTCAAGCAGCCCCAGCATTTT.

This clonotype showed up just a few times. The gene calls are TRBV7-3 and TRBJ2-6; D remains ambiguous. The CDR3 is 15 residues long. CDR1 is SGHTA, CDR2 FQGTGA, per germline. Deletions cut 5 bases from V and 4 bases from J, with 12 bases between. This CDR3 reads CASSPTSGGANVLTF. The CDR3 region has the DNA TGTGCCAGCAGCCCAACCTCTGGCGGGGCCAACGTCCTGACTTTC.

The chain is built from TRBV20-1 and TRBJ1-2, with 8 positions matching TRBD1. The CDR3 runs to 14 residues. J lost 4 bases, V lost 6 bases, and 10 bases had no gene match. The germline V gene has CDR1 DFQATT and CDR2 SNEGSKA (reference sequence). The CDR3 coding sequence is TGCAGTGCCCACACTCAACAGGGGGTCTATGGCTACACCTTC. Amino acid sequence: CSAHTQQGVYGYTF.

Only a few counts were recorded for this clonotype. The chain couples TRBV7-9 to TRBJ2-1; unclear D gene. CDR1 and CDR2 from the germline V gene are SEHNR and FQNEAQ (reference sequence). The length of the CDR3 is 11 residues. V was cut by 3 bases and J by 5 bases, with 2 bases left in between. The CDR3 region has the DNA TGTGCCAGCAGCTTTAACAATGAGCAGTTCTTC. Translation gives CASSFNNEQFF. Filled out from reference TRBV7-9 and TRBJ2-1, the complete variable domain reads DTGVSQNPRHKITKRGQNVTFRCDPISEHNRLYWYRQTLGQGPEFLTYFQNEAQLEKSRLLSDRFSAERPKGSFSTLEIQRTEQGDSAMYLCASSFNNEQFFGPGTRLTVL.

CDR3 coding DNA: TGTGCCAGCAGCTGGGGTGACAGGGGGCGCTACGAGCAGTACTTC. Protein sequence: CASSWGDRGRYEQYF. The chain uses TRBV11-2 and TRBJ2-7; 10 bases are a match to TRBD1. Losses at the gene ends were 4 bases for V and 3 bases for J; bases not matched to a gene: 6. The CDR3 loop spans 15 amino acids. Looked up from germline, CDR1 is SGHAT and CDR2 is FQNNGV.

This sequence joins TRBV28 and TRBJ1-1; no clear D gene. From germline, CDR1 is MDHEN and CDR2 SYDVKM. There are 16 residues in the CDR3. V lost 7 bases, J lost 1 base, and 19 bases lay in between. CDR3: CASIPSRRATNTEAFF. Written as DNA, the CDR3 is TGTGCCAGCATCCCAAGTCGGAGGGCTACGAACACTGAAGCTTTCTTT.

In the case of this clonotype: Possible read error: a much larger clone is one base away. The gene calls are TRBV7-2 and TRBJ2-7, with a weak D call TRBD2 (6 bases). The V and J ends lost 6 bases and 2 bases respectively, with 14 bases between them. CDR1 SGHTA and CDR2 FQGNSA come from the germline V gene. This CDR3 region has 14 residues. Written as DNA, the CDR3 is TGTGCCAGCAGTGGCGGGATAGGGGCCTACGAGCAGTACTTC. It specifies CASSGGIGAYEQYF.

This chain connects TRBV5-1 to TRBJ1-2; D unresolved. The CDR3 is 15 amino acids. V lost 0 bases, J lost 1 base, and 10 bases lay in between. CDR1 SGHRS and CDR2 YFSETQ come from the germline V gene. The CDR3 nucleotides read TGCGCCAGCAGCTTGGCCGTGGGAGTTAACTATGGCTACACCTTC. The encoded protein is CASSLAVGVNYGYTF.

This rearrangement joins TRBV2 to TRBJ1-3; no reliable D call. Trimming shortened V by 0 bases and J by 7 bases, and 22 bases separated the two germline ends. Germline loops: CDR1 SNHLY, CDR2 FYNNEI. The length of the CDR3 is 18 residues. The CDR3: CASSEASPADALVNTIYF. CDR3 bases: TGTGCCAGCAGTGAAGCGTCTCCAGCGGACGCTCTGGTCAACACCATATATTTT.

There are a few counts of this clonotype. The V call is TRBV6-1, the J call TRBJ1-5; a weak D match, TRBD1 (6 bases). V gave up 5 bases and J gave up 6 bases, with 17 bases separating them. The CDR3 sequence is 15 residues long. Looked up from germline, CDR1 is MNHNS and CDR2 is SASEGT. CDR3 sequence: CASSKSGDSGQPQHF. DNA for the CDR3: TGTGCCAGCAGTAAATCAGGGGACTCAGGTCAGCCCCAGCATTTT.

Ten or more counts support this clonotype. This chain connects TRBV15 to TRBJ1-5, with 7 nucleotides matching TRBD1. CDR1 and CDR2 (germline): LNHNV, YYDKDF (reference sequence). This CDR3 is 17 amino acids long. V lost 0 bases to trimming and J lost 2 bases; unmatched junction nucleotides: 7. CDR3 in amino acids: CATSRDRGQYGNQPQHF. In DNA form, the CDR3 reads TGTGCCACCAGCAGAGATAGGGGACAGTACGGCAATCAGCCCCAGCATTTT.

The rearrangement joins TRBV6-2 or TRBV6-3 to TRBJ2-1; the match to TRBD1 covers 11 bases. The CDR3 contains 16 residues. V shed 3 bases and J 4 bases; nucleotides not matched to a gene: 5. CDR1 is MNHEY, CDR2 SVGEGT, per germline. Written as DNA, the CDR3 is TGTGCCAGCAGTTATTGGACAGGGGGCTTGTACAATGAGCAGTTCTTC. This gives the protein CASSYWTGGLYNEQFF.

A note on this clonotype: The junction differs from germline at one of its ends, possibly a read error. This chain connects TRBV10-2 to TRBJ1-6; D is possibly TRBD1 (6 bases). The germline V gene has CDR1 WSHSY and CDR2 SAAADI. This CDR3 is built from 15 residues. The CDR3 coding sequence is TGCGCCAGCGGTGATGGACAGACACCGAATTCACCCCTCCACTTT. Translation: CASGDGQTPNSPLHF.